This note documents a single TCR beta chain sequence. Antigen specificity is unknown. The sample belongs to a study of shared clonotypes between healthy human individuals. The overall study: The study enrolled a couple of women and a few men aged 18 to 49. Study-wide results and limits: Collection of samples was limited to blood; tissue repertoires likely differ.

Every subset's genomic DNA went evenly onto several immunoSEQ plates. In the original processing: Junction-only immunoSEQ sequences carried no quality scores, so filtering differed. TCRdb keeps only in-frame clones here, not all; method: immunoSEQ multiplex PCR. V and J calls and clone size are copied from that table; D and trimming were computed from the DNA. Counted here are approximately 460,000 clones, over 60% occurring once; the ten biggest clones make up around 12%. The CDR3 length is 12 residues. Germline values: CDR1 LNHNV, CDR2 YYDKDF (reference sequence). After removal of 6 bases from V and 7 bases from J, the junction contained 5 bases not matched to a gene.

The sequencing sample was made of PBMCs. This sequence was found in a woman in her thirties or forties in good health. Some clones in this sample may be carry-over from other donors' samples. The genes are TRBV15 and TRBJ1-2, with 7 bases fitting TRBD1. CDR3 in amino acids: CATSHDRAGYTF. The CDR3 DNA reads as TGTGCCACCAGTCACGACAGGGCTGGCTACACCTTC.